This T cell receptor (beta chain) was observed in a study of metastatic and nonmetastatic thyroid tumors. Germline V gene sequence: CDR1 SGHDN, CDR2 FVKESK. The V end lost 4 bases, the J end lost 4 bases, and 16 bases lay between the germline ends. CDR3 length equals 15 residues. Before thyroid surgery, none of the patients had received any treatment. This clone was recorded at least ten times. Using MiXCR, TCRdb reanalyzed the PCR reads. The repertoire holds under 20,000 clones, with roughly 27% as singletons. This receptor was obtained from a male donor with papillary thyroid cancer or a benign thyroid nodule (not recorded which). Some clones in this sample may be carry-over from other donors' samples. Sequencing was carried out using tumor tissue. V usage is TRBV14 and J usage is TRBJ1-1; possibly TRBD1 for D (6 bases). The CDR3 here is CASSPGHPMVTEAFF. CDR3 nucleotide sequence: TGTGCCAGCAGCCCGGGACACCCCATGGTCACTGAAGCTTTCTTT.